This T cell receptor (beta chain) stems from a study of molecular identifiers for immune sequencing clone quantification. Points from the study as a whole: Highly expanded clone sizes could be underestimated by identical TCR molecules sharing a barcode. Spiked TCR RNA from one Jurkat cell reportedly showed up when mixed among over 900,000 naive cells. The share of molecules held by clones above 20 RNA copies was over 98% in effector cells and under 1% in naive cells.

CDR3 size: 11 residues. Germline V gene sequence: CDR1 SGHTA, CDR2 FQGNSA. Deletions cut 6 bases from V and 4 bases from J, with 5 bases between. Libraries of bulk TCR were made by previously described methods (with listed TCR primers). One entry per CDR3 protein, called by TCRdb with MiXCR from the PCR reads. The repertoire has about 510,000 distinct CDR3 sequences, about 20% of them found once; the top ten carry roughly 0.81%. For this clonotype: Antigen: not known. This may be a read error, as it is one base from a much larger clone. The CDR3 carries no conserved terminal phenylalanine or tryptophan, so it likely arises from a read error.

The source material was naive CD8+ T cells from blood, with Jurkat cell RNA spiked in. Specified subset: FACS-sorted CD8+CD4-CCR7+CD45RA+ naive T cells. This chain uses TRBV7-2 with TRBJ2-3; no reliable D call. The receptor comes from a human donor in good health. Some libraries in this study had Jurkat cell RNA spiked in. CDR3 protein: CASRFADTQYS. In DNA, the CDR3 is TGTGCCAGCAGGTTCGCAGATACGCAGTATTCT.